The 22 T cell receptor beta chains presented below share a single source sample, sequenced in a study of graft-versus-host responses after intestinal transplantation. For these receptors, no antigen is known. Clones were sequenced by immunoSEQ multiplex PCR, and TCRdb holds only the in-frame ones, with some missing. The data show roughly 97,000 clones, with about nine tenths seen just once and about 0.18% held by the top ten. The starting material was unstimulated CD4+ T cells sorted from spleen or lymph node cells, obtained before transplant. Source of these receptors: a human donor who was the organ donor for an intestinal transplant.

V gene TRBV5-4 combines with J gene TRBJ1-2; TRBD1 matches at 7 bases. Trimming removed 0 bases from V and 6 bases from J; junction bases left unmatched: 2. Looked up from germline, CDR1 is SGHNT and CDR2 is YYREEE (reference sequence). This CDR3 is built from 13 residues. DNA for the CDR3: TGTGCCAGCAGCTTGGTAGGGGGCCATGGCTACACCTTC. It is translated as CASSLVGGHGYTF.

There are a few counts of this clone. CDR3 sequence (DNA): TGTGCCAGCAGGGGAGCGGACGAGCAGTACTTC. Amino acids: CASRGADEQYF. V is TRBV6-1 and J is TRBJ2-7; a weak D match, TRBD2 (5 bases). Trimming left V 6 bases short and J 5 bases short, with 8 bases between. In germline, CDR1 is MNHNS, CDR2 SASEGT. The length of the CDR3 is 11 residues.

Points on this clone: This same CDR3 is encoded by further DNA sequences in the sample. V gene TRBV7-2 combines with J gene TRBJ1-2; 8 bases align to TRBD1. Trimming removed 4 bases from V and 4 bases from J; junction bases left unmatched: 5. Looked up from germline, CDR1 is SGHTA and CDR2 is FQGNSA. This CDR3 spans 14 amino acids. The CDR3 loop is CASSSGQGGYGYTF. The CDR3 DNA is TGTGCCAGCAGCTCCGGACAGGGTGGCTATGGCTACACCTTC.

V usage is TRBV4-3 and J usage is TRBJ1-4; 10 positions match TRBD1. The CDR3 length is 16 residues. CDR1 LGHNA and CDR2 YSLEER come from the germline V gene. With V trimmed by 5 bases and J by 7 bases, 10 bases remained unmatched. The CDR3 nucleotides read TGCGCCAGCAGCACTAGGACCGGGACAGGGGCTGAAAAACTGTTTTTT. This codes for CASSTRTGTGAEKLFF.

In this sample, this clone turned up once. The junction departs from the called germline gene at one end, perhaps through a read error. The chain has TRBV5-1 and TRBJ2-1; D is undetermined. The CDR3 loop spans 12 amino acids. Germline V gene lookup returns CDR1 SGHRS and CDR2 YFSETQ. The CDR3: CASSLALSAWIF. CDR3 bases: TGCGCCAGCAGCTTGGCCCTGAGCGCCTGGATCTTC.

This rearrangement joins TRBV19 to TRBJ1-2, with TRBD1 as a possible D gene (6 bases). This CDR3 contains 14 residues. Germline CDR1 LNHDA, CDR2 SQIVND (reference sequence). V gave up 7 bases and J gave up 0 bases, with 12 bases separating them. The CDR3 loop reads CASKKTGANYGYTF. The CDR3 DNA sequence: TGTGCCAGTAAAAAGACAGGCGCTAACTATGGCTACACCTTC.

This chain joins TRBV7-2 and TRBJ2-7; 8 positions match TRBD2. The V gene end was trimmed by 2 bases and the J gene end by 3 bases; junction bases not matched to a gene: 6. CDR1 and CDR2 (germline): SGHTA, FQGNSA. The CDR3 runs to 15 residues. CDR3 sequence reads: CASSLRGGGIYEQYF. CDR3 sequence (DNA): TGTGCCAGCAGCTTACGGGGCGGGGGGATCTACGAGCAGTACTTC.

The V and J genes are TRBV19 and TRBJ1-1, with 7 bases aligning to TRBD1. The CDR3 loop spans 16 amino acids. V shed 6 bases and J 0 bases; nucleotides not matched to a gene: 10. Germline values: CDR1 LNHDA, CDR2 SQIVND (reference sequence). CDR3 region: CASSAGTVFMNTEAFF. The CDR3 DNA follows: TGTGCCAGTAGCGCCGGGACAGTTTTCATGAACACTGAAGCTTTCTTT.

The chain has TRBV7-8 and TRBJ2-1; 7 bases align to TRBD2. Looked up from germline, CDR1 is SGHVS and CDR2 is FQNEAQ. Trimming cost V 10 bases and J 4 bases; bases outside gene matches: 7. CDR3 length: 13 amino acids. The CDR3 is CATSGLLYNEQFF. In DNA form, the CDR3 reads TGTGCCACCTCGGGACTACTTTACAATGAGCAGTTCTTC.

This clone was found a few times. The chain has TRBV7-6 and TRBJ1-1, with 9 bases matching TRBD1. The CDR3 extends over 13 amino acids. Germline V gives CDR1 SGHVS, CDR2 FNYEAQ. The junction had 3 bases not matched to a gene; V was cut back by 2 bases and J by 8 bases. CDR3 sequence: CASSLRGTGEAFF. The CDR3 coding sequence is TGTGCCAGCAGCTTAAGGGGGACAGGGGAAGCTTTCTTT.

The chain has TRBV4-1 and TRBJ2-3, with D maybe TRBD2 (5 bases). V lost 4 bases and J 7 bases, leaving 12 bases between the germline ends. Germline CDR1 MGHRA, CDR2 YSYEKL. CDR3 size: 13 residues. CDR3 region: CASSPISGNTQYF. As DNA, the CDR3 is TGCGCCAGCAGCCCTATATCCGGGAATACGCAGTATTTT.

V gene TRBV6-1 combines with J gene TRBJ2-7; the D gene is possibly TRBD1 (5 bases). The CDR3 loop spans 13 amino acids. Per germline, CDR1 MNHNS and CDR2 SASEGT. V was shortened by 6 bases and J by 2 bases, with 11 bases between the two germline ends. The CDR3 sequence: CASSQGAPYEQYF. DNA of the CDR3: TGTGCCAGCAGCCAGGGTGCCCCCTACGAGCAGTACTTC.

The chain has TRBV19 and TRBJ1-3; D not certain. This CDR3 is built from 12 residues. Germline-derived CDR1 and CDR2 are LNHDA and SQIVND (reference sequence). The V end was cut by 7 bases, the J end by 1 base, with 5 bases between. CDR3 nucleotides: TGTGCCAGTATGCGATCTGGAAACACCATATATTTT. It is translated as CASMRSGNTIYF.

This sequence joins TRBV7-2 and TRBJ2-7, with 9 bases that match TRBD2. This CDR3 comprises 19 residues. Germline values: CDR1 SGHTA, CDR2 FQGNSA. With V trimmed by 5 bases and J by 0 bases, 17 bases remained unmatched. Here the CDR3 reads CASSPRPAGGPSSSYEQYF. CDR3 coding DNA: TGTGCCAGCAGCCCCCGCCCAGCGGGGGGTCCCTCGAGCTCCTACGAGCAGTACTTC.

Written as DNA, the CDR3 is TGTGCCAGTAGATGGTCAGGGGGCTTTGGTGGCTACACCTTC. The encoded protein is CASRWSGGFGGYTF. V is TRBV19 and J is TRBJ1-2, with TRBD1 matching over 8 bases. The ends lost 6 bases at V and 7 bases at J; junction bases unmatched: 10. Germline CDR1 is LNHDA and CDR2 is SQIVND (reference sequence). The CDR3 spans 14 residues.

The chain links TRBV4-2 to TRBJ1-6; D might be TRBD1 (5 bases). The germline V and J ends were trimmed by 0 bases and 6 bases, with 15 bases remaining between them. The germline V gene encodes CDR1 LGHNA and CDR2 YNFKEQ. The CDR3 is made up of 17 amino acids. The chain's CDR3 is CASSQEGGGAGNSPLHF. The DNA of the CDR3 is TGTGCCAGCAGCCAAGAGGGAGGAGGGGCAGGTAATTCACCCCTCCACTTT.

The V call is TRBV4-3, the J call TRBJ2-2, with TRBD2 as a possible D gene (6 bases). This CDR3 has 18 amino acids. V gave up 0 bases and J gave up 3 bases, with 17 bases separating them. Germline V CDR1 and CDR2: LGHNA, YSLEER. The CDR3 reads CASSQERRGPDYTGELFF. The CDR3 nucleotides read TGCGCCAGCAGCCAAGAGAGGAGGGGCCCTGATTACACCGGGGAGCTGTTTTTT.

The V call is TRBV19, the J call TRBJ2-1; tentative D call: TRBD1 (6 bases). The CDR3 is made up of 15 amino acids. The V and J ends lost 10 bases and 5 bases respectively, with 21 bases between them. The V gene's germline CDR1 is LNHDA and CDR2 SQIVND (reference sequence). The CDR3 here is CATLARLGGNNEQFF. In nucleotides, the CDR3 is TGTGCCACCCTTGCCCGGCTAGGGGGTAACAATGAGCAGTTCTTC. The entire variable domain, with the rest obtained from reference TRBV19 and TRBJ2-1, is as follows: DGGITQSPKYLFRKEGQNVTLSCEQNLNHDAMYWYRQDPGQGLRLIYYSQIVNDFQKGDIAEGYSVSREKKESFPLTVTSAQKNPTAFYLCATLARLGGNNEQFFGPGTRLTVL.

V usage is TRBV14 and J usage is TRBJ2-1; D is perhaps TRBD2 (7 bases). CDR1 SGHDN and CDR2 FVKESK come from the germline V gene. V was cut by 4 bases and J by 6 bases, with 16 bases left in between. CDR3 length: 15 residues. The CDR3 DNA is TGTGCCAGCAGCCGTTTGGGGGGGCCCCGCAATGAGCAGTTCTTC. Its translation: CASSRLGGPRNEQFF.

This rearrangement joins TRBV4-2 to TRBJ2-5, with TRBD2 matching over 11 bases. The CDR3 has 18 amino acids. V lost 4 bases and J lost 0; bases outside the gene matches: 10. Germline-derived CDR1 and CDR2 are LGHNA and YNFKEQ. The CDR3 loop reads CASSPRGSGGGYQETQYF. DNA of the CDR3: TGTGCCAGCAGCCCCCGTGGTAGCGGGGGGGGGTACCAAGAGACCCAGTACTTC.

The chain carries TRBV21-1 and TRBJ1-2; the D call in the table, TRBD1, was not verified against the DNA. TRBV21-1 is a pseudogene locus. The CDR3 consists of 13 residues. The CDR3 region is CASSKGGGWGYTF. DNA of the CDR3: TGTGCCAGCAGCAAAGGAGGGGGTTGGGGCTACACCTTC.

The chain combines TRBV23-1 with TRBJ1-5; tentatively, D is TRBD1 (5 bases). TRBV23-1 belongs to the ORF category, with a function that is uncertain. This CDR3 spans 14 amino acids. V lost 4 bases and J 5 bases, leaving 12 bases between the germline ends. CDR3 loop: CASSRVQAYQPQHF. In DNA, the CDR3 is TGCGCCAGCAGTCGGGTACAGGCATATCAGCCCCAGCATTTT.